These 19 T cell receptor beta chains originate from one sample sequenced in a study of T cells in women clearing cervical HPV infection. Assay used: immunoSEQ multiplex PCR; TCRdb lists only in-frame clones, some missing. The sample shows roughly 42,000 clones, and about 5% sits with its ten largest clones. The sample consisted of blood buffy coat. These receptors all stem from a woman aged 18 to 75 with a cervical HPV16 infection that either progressed to CIN3+ or cleared (not recorded which).

Worth noting for this clone: Read sequence stops 3 residues before the CDR3 end, and the germline J gene provides the missing end. J is TRBJ1-4 and V is TRBV5-1, with D perhaps matching TRBD1 (6 bases). There are 14 residues in the CDR3. V lost 0 bases and J 5 bases, leaving 8 bases between the germline ends. The germline gives CDR1 SGHRS, CDR2 YFSETQ. The CDR3 reads CASSLGQDNEKLFF. Partial CDR3 DNA: TGCGCCAGCAGCTTGGGACAGGACAATGAAAAA.

With regard to this clone: The read is 3 residues too short to cover the CDR3 end, so that end is filled in from the germline J gene. This chain uses TRBV5-6 with TRBJ1-5; 9 bases fit TRBD1. The J segment lost 7 bases and the V segment lost 3 bases, leaving 5 bases of the junction unmatched. The CDR3 is 14 amino acids. Germline V gene data show CDR1 as SGHDT and CDR2 as YYEEEE. CDR3 loop: CASSSGQGRQPQHF. Partial CDR3 DNA: TGTGCCAGCAGCTCGGGACAGGGACGGCAGCCC.

Note on this clone: The read finishes 3 residues shy of the CDR3 end, and the germline J gene is used to complete it. This sequence joins TRBV6-2 or TRBV6-3 and TRBJ2-1; D is uncertain. The CDR3 length is 13 residues. Germline V gene data show CDR1 as MNHEY and CDR2 as SVGEGT. V was cut by 1 base and J by 6 bases, with 7 bases left in between. The sequenced part of the CDR3 DNA is TGTGCCAGCAGTTACTTAGGGCGCAATGAG. Amino acids: CASSYLGRNE. The full CDR3 reads CASSYLGRNEQFF.

A remark on this clone: The read falls 3 residues short of the CDR3 end, and the missing part is taken from the germline J gene. The V and J genes are TRBV5-1 and TRBJ2-7, with 12 bases fitting TRBD1. V lost 2 bases, J lost 5 bases, and 8 bases stayed unmatched. CDR1 and CDR2 from the germline V gene are SGHRS and YFSETQ. The CDR3 spans 16 residues. The DNA read from the CDR3 is TGCGCCAGCAGCTTTACTTCCGGGACAGGGGGCAACGAG. This codes for CASSFTSGTGGNE. In full, the CDR3 is CASSFTSGTGGNEQYF.

A note on this clone: The CDR3 end falls 3 residues outside the read, so it is completed with the germline J gene. The J gene is TRBJ2-3, the V gene TRBV14, with TRBD2 as a possible D gene (5 bases). Per the germline V gene, CDR1 is SGHDN and CDR2 is FVKESK. The CDR3 is 13 residues long. V lost 2 bases and J lost 6, with 9 bases in between. The chain's CDR3 is CASSQTRADTQYF. The sequenced CDR3 bases are TGTGCCAGCAGCCAAACGCGGGCGGATACG.

A word on this clone: Coverage ceases 3 residues before the CDR3 finishes, and the germline J gene fills in the end. V usage is TRBV7-6 and J usage is TRBJ2-7, with 8 bases aligning to TRBD1. Trimming at V came to 1 base and at J to 5 bases, leaving 10 bases not matched to a gene. Per the germline V gene, CDR1 is SGHVS and CDR2 is FNYEAQ. The CDR3 is made up of 16 amino acids. This CDR3 reads CASSLGPGGQGHEQYF. CDR3 bases read: TGTGCCAGCAGCTTAGGACCGGGCGGACAGGGCCACGAG.

As to this clone: The read comes to an end 3 residues before the CDR3 does, leaving the germline J gene to fill in the end. The genes are TRBV7-9 and TRBJ2-2, with D possibly TRBD2 on 5 matching bases. Germline assignment: CDR1 SEHNR and CDR2 FQNEAQ (reference sequence). This CDR3 is built from 14 residues. V was clipped by 5 bases and J by 5 bases, with 12 bases between them. The CDR3 sequence: CASSVGLETGELFF. Incomplete CDR3 DNA: TGTGCCAGCAGCGTAGGACTCGAAACCGGGGAG.

CDR3 bases read: TGTGCCAGTAGTGCCGACAGGCCGCACTCTGGGGCCAACGTC. This codes for CASSADRPHSGANV. The whole CDR3 is CASSADRPHSGANVLTF. The V and J genes are TRBV19 and TRBJ2-6, with D possibly TRBD1 on 6 matching bases. The read gets to within 3 residues of the CDR3 end, and the germline J gene fills in the rest. The CDR3 extends over 17 amino acids. Germline CDR1 and CDR2: LNHDA and SQIVND (reference sequence). Trimming removed 5 bases at V and 0 bases at J, with 14 bases between.

On this clone itself: The read terminates 3 residues ahead of where the CDR3 ends, so the germline J gene completes it. This sequence joins TRBV12-3 or TRBV12-4 and TRBJ1-2; 7 nucleotides match TRBD1. The V gene end was trimmed by 0 bases and the J gene end by 7 bases; junction bases not matched to a gene: 8. This CDR3 comprises 15 residues. The CDR3 here is CASSLAGRGQGGYTF. The CDR3 DNA, read in part, is TGTGCCAGCAGTTTAGCGGGAAGGGGGCAGGGTGGC.

About this clone itself: The CDR3 goes on 3 residues after the read ends, and that part is filled in from the germline J gene. V and J are TRBV7-6 and TRBJ2-5; no definite D call. V shed 6 bases and J shed 2 bases, with 4 bases lying between them. CDR3 length equals 11 residues. The V gene's germline CDR1 is SGHVS and CDR2 FNYEAQ. CDR3 amino acids: CASRQQETQYF. The sequenced CDR3 bases are TGTGCCAGCAGACAACAAGAGACC.

As to this clone: The read ends 3 residues shy of where the CDR3 ends; the end is completed using the germline J gene. The rearrangement joins TRBV7-9 to TRBJ2-5, with 9 bases that match TRBD2. The CDR3 length is 15 residues. Germline values: CDR1 SEHNR, CDR2 FQNEAQ (reference sequence). Trimming took 5 bases from V and 2 from J; bases not matched to a gene: 6. This CDR3 reads CASSPRSGGQETQYF. CDR3 DNA (partial): TGTGCCAGCAGCCCTAGAAGCGGGGGGCAAGAGACC.

In the case of this clone: The read gets to within 3 residues of the CDR3 end, and the germline J gene fills in the rest. The genes are TRBV6-2 or TRBV6-3 and TRBJ1-5, with D possibly TRBD1 on 6 matching bases. V was pared by 5 bases and J by 4 bases, with 12 bases between. CDR1 and CDR2 (germline): MNHEY, SVGEGT. The CDR3 is 14 residues long. The CDR3 sequence is CASSPPGENQPQHF. The CDR3 bases that were read are TGTGCCAGCAGTCCCCCAGGGGAAAATCAGCCC.

Notes on this clone: Sequencing ends 3 residues short of the CDR3 end; the germline J gene provides the rest. V usage is TRBV2 and J usage is TRBJ1-2; D is possibly TRBD1 (5 bases). The CDR3 is made up of 15 amino acids. CDR1 is SNHLY, CDR2 FYNNEI, per germline. Trimming shortened V by 4 bases and J by 5 bases, and 17 bases separated the two germline ends. The covered CDR3 bases are TGTGCCAGCAGTGTCCGAGACAGCCAACGATATGGC. This translates into CASSVRDSQRYG. The whole CDR3 protein reads CASSVRDSQRYGYTF.

In the case of this clone: The CDR3 is cut off 3 residues early in the read; its end comes from the germline J gene. The V and J genes are TRBV2 and TRBJ2-5; 12 bases align to TRBD2. CDR3 length equals 18 residues. CDR1 SNHLY and CDR2 FYNNEI come from the germline V gene. J was trimmed by 5 bases and V by 5 bases; bases with no gene match: 15. Partial CDR3 DNA: TGTGCCAGCAGTCCGCGACTAGCGGGGGTGAGGCGCTGGGAGACC. Translating it yields CASSPRLAGVRRWET. The entire CDR3 reads CASSPRLAGVRRWETQYF.

As concerns this clone: The CDR3 is cut off 3 residues early in the read; its end comes from the germline J gene. The chain combines TRBV14 with TRBJ1-2; the D gene is possibly TRBD1 (5 bases). Trimming pared 0 bases from V and 6 bases from J, leaving 8 bases between. This CDR3 contains 13 residues. CDR1 is SGHDN and CDR2 is FVKESK in the germline V gene. The CDR3 sequence is CASSQDRAHGYTF. The CDR3 DNA, read in part, is TGTGCCAGCAGCCAAGACAGGGCACATGGC.

A remark on this clone: The read gets to within 3 residues of the CDR3 end, and the germline J gene fills in the rest. This rearrangement joins TRBV19 to TRBJ1-2; tentative D call: TRBD1 (6 bases). V lost 6 bases and J 4 bases, leaving 21 bases between the germline ends. CDR3 length equals 16 residues. Germline V CDR1 and CDR2: LNHDA, SQIVND (reference sequence). The sequenced part of the CDR3 DNA is TGTGCCAGTAGCCTGGGACGGACAGAAACCATCTATGGC. Protein product: CASSLGRTETIYG. In full, the CDR3 reads CASSLGRTETIYGYTF.

As for this clone: The read comes to an end 3 residues before the CDR3 does, leaving the germline J gene to fill in the end. This chain connects TRBV18 to TRBJ2-7; no firm D call. Germline loops: CDR1 KGHSH, CDR2 LQKENI. The ends were cut back, 5 bases at V and 2 bases at J, with 4 bases in the middle. The CDR3 length is 11 residues. CDR3 residues: CASSEAYEQYF. The part of the CDR3 DNA that was read is TGTGCCAGCTCAGAGGCCTACGAG.

Concerning this clone: The read ends 3 residues before the CDR3 terminus; that terminus is restored from the germline J gene. The gene calls are TRBV6-4 and TRBJ1-1; 11 nucleotides align to TRBD1. The length of the CDR3 is 15 residues. The V and J ends lost 5 bases and 5 bases, in that order; junction bases with no gene match: 7. The germline V gene has CDR1 MRHNA and CDR2 SNTAGT. The CDR3 bases that were read are TGTGCCAGCAGTCCTGGACAGGGGGCAGGTACTGAA. Translation gives CASSPGQGAGTE. The complete CDR3 protein is CASSPGQGAGTEAFF.

A note on this clone: Read coverage stops 3 residues before the CDR3 terminus; the germline J gene supplies the remainder. The J gene is TRBJ2-2, the V gene TRBV30; 8 bases map to TRBD2. Germline V gene sequence: CDR1 GTSNPN, CDR2 SVGIG (reference sequence). The length of the CDR3 is 16 residues. Losses at the gene ends were 3 bases for V and 1 base for J; bases not matched to a gene: 7. CDR3 DNA, as far as it was read: TGTGCCTGGAGAGCCGGGACTAGTTGGAACACCGGGGAG. Encoded protein: CAWRAGTSWNTGE. The whole CDR3 is CAWRAGTSWNTGELFF.